This T cell receptor beta chain was sequenced in a study of Tregs in tolerant kidney transplant recipients. Overall study results and limits: This study did not directly address biological reproducibility.

Germline-derived CDR1 and CDR2 are SNHLY and FYNNEI. The CDR3 loop spans 13 amino acids. The V segment lost 7 bases and the J segment 3 bases; nucleotides outside the gene matches: 5. In the case of this clone: What it binds is unknown.

Method: immunoSEQ multiplex PCR; TCRdb's copy keeps in-frame clones and lacks some. The data contain about 15,000 clones, more than 90% of them seen just once; the ten biggest clones take up roughly 13%. Unstimulated Tregs (CD4+CD25+CD127-) and CD4+CD25- non-Tregs were sorted from PBMCs. The sequenced sample was CD8+ T cells from blood. V is TRBV2 and J is TRBJ2-5; 7 positions agree with TRBD2. This sequence originates from a human donor in good health. CDR3 coding DNA: TGTGCCAGCAAACGGGAGGCAAAAGAGACCCAGTACTTC. It codes for CASKREAKETQYF.